This T cell receptor (beta chain) was sequenced for a study of cytomegalovirus exposure and HLA in healthy donors. Study-level points and caveats: Overall, around 160 TCR beta chains were annotated as cytomegalovirus-associated.

Trimming took off 8 bases at V and 5 bases at J, with 19 bases between the two ends. Germline CDR1 MNHEY, CDR2 SMNVEV (reference sequence). The CDR3 consists of 15 residues. Primers: 60 Vbeta forward and 13 Jbeta reverse. Data came from immunoSEQ multiplex PCR; TCRdb stores just in-frame clones and leaves some out. The sample shows about 160,000 clones, around 88% of them seen only once. About this clone itself: Its antigen is not known.

The gene calls are TRBV27 and TRBJ2-1; D is possibly TRBD2 (5 bases). The material sequenced was PBMCs. The receptor comes from a young woman in good health and CMV-seronegative. This CDR3 is CASAPPTLENNEQFF. CDR3 sequence (DNA): TGTGCCAGCGCTCCTCCGACACTAGAAAACAATGAGCAGTTCTTC.